The next 32 T cell receptor beta chains were all read from a single sample in a study of CD8 T cells in Susac syndrome. The RNA, roughly 0.5 to 1 ug, was put through reverse transcription using random hexamers. TCRdb ran MiXCR on the immunoSEQ multiplex PCR reads and lists one entry per CDR3 protein. The sample holds 150,000 to 250,000 distinct CDR3 sequences, nearly 95% seen once. Sequenced material: CD4+ T cells from PBMCs. The origin of the receptors is a human donor with multiple sclerosis.

V is TRBV29-1 and J is TRBJ1-1, with 8 nucleotides matching TRBD1. Germline lookup yields CDR1 SQVTM and CDR2 ANQGSEA. V trimming: 7 bases; J trimming: 7 bases; junction bases outside the gene matches: 11. This CDR3 comprises 13 residues. CDR3 residues: CSATRTGKVEAFF. The CDR3 DNA is TGCAGCGCTACCCGGACAGGGAAGGTTGAAGCTTTCTTT.

This clonotype was observed a handful of times. V usage is TRBV18 and J usage is TRBJ2-5; the D is unclear. CDR3 length: 13 residues. The V end was cut by 2 bases, the J end by 1 base, with 5 bases between. Germline values: CDR1 KGHSH, CDR2 LQKENI. CDR3 bases: TGTGCCAGCTCACCAGGGATCCAAGAGACCCAGTACTTC. Translation gives CASSPGIQETQYF.

V is TRBV27 and J is TRBJ2-5, with 7 bases that match TRBD2. CDR1 MNHEY and CDR2 SMNVEV come from the germline V gene (reference sequence). J was trimmed by 4 bases and V by 5 bases; bases with no gene match: 10. The CDR3 has 15 amino acids. CDR3 coding DNA: TGTGCCAGCAGTAGTAAGGGAGGGAGGGGAGAGACCCAGTACTTC. Its translation is CASSSKGGRGETQYF.

This clonotype was seen once. The chain is built from TRBV6-5 and TRBJ2-5; D may be TRBD1 (6 bases). Looked up from germline, CDR1 is MNHEY and CDR2 is SVGAGI. Trimming took 6 bases from V and 5 from J, leaving 19 bases between them. There are 15 residues in the CDR3. CDR3 in DNA: TGTGCCAGCAGGCCGGCCAGGGGCGCCCGGGAGACCCAGTACTTC. Translation: CASRPARGARETQYF.

This clonotype is a singleton in its sample. The V and J genes are TRBV7-3 and TRBJ2-5, with 9 bases matching TRBD1. The CDR3 covers 15 residues. From germline, CDR1 is SGHTA and CDR2 FQGTGA. Unmatched junction bases numbered 7, after V lost 1 base and J lost 7 bases. This CDR3 is CASSLMAQGAVTQYF. In nucleotides, the CDR3 is TGTGCCAGCAGCTTAATGGCACAGGGGGCCGTGACCCAGTACTTC.

The chain employs TRBV5-4 and TRBJ2-6, with D possibly being TRBD2 (6 bases). This CDR3 contains 14 residues. V shed 7 bases and J shed 4 bases, with 12 bases lying between them. In germline, CDR1 is SGHNT, CDR2 YYREEE (reference sequence). CDR3 sequence (DNA): TGTGCCAGCCGAGGAGGGGACGGGGCCAACGTCCTGACTTTC. The encoded protein is CASRGGDGANVLTF. Full variable domain (remainder filled in from reference TRBV5-4 and TRBJ2-6): ETGVTQSPTHLIKTRGQQVTLRCSSQSGHNTVSWYQQALGQGPQFIFQYYREEENGRGNFPPRFSGLQFPNYSSELNVNALELDDSALYLCASRGGDGANVLTFGAGSRLTVL.

The chain couples TRBV7-9 to TRBJ2-5; no firm D call. Trimming left V 5 bases short and J 5 bases short, with 9 bases between. The length of the CDR3 is 12 residues. Germline-derived CDR1 and CDR2 are SEHNR and FQNEAQ (reference sequence). The CDR3 here is CASSRQSETQYF. The CDR3 bases are TGTGCCAGCAGCCGTCAGAGTGAGACCCAGTACTTC.

The J gene is TRBJ2-4, the V gene TRBV24-1; maybe TRBD2 (6 bases). CDR1 and CDR2 (germline): KGHDR, SFDVKD. The length of the CDR3 is 14 residues. Trimming left V 6 bases short and J 7 bases short, with 15 bases between. The CDR3 loop reads CATSPMGGGNIQYF. In DNA, the CDR3 is TGTGCCACCAGTCCGATGGGAGGAGGTAACATTCAGTACTTC.

The chain joins TRBV29-1 to TRBJ1-2, with a tentative D call TRBD1 (5 bases). The V end was cut by 5 bases, the J end by 4 bases, with 29 bases between. CDR3 size: 18 residues. Germline CDR1 and CDR2: SQVTM and ANQGSEA. CDR3 protein: CSVSPTLRHTGGVYGYTF. The CDR3 DNA reads TGCAGCGTTTCGCCAACCTTACGCCACACGGGGGGGGTCTATGGCTACACCTTC.

The chain recombines TRBV2 with TRBJ2-1; 9 nucleotides align to TRBD2. This CDR3 has 13 amino acids. The V segment lost 7 bases and the J segment 13 bases; nucleotides outside the gene matches: 11. Germline CDR1 is SNHLY and CDR2 is FYNNEI. The CDR3 DNA reads TGTGCCAGCACGGTAGCGGGAGCTAAACCCCAGTTCTTC. It codes for CASTVAGAKPQFF.

This clonotype was counted a few times. V is TRBV4-2 and J is TRBJ2-3, with D perhaps TRBD1 or TRBD2 (5 bases each). The V end was cut by 1 base, the J end by 6 bases, with 14 bases between. The CDR3 length is 15 residues. Germline lookup yields CDR1 LGHNA and CDR2 YNFKEQ. Here the CDR3 reads CASSQVEGPGDTQYF. CDR3 nucleotides: TGTGCCAGCAGCCAAGTCGAGGGGCCTGGCGATACGCAGTATTTT.

This sequence joins TRBV20-1 and TRBJ1-2; D gene uncertain. This CDR3 has 13 residues. V lost 3 bases and J lost 0, with 8 bases in between. Per germline, CDR1 DFQATT and CDR2 SNEGSKA (reference sequence). The CDR3 region has the DNA TGCAGTGCTAGTCACCGAACTAACTATGGCTACACCTTC. Amino acids: CSASHRTNYGYTF.

V is TRBV20-1 and J is TRBJ2-7; the D gene is possibly TRBD1 (6 bases). Trimming removed 4 bases from V and 2 bases from J, with 9 bases in between. The CDR3 loop spans 12 amino acids. Germline lookup yields CDR1 DFQATT and CDR2 SNEGSKA (reference sequence). The CDR3 here is CSATGQTYEQYF. The CDR3 nucleotides are TGCAGTGCTACTGGACAGACCTACGAGCAGTACTTC.

The chain combines TRBV11-2 with TRBJ1-1; D uncertain. The germline V gene encodes CDR1 SGHAT and CDR2 FQNNGV. V was trimmed by 2 bases and J by 8 bases, leaving 9 bases between them. The CDR3 contains 12 residues. CDR3 loop: CASSLTQVEAFF. The CDR3 nucleotides are TGTGCCAGCAGCTTAACGCAGGTGGAAGCTTTCTTT.

V gene TRBV5-6 combines with J gene TRBJ2-2, with TRBD1 matching 7 bases. V shed 4 bases and J 6 bases; nucleotides not matched to a gene: 3. Germline CDR1 reads SGHDT; CDR2 reads YYEEEE. The length of the CDR3 is 13 residues. In nucleotides, the CDR3 is TGTGCCAGCAGCCGAGGGGGCCCCGGGGAGCTGTTTTTT. It is translated as CASSRGGPGELFF.

This chain uses TRBV20-1 with TRBJ1-5; 9 nucleotides match TRBD1. From germline, CDR1 is DFQATT and CDR2 SNEGSKA (reference sequence). The CDR3 runs 16 residues. V shed 0 bases, J shed 3 bases, and the junction held 6 bases outside the gene matches. The CDR3 DNA is TGCAGTGCTAGAGATGGGTACAGGGGGCCCAATCAGCCCCAGCATTTT. Translating gives CSARDGYRGPNQPQHF.

This clonotype was detected once. The V gene is TRBV11-3, the J gene TRBJ2-5, with D hard to call. The CDR3 consists of 11 residues. Germline loops: CDR1 SGHNT, CDR2 YENEEA. Trimming cost V 3 bases and J 5 bases, with 4 bases left between them. CDR3: CASSFMETQYF. Here the CDR3 DNA reads TGTGCCAGCAGCTTTATGGAGACCCAGTACTTC. Variable domain in full (rest from reference TRBV11-3 and TRBJ2-5): EAGVVQSPRYKIIEKKQPVAFWCNPISGHNTLYWYLQNLGQGPELLIRYENEEAVDDSQLPKDRFSAERLKGVDSTLKIQPAELGDSAVYLCASSFMETQYFGPGTRLLVL.

The chain is built from TRBV9 and TRBJ1-1, with 8 positions matching TRBD1. The CDR3 length is 14 residues. Per the germline V gene, CDR1 is SGDLS and CDR2 is YYNGEE. V lost 3 bases and J lost 4; bases outside the gene matches: 5. CDR3 DNA: TGTGCCAGCAGCGGACAGGGGATCGGCACTGAAGCTTTCTTT. Protein product: CASSGQGIGTEAFF.

The CDR3 sequence is CSLSGGATSTDTQYF. CDR3 coding DNA: TGCAGCCTTTCTGGGGGGGCGACCTCCACAGATACGCAGTATTTT. The rearrangement links TRBV29-1 to TRBJ2-3, with D possibly matching TRBD2 (7 bases). CDR3 length equals 15 residues. The germline V and J ends were trimmed by 8 bases and 2 bases, with 20 bases remaining between them. CDR1 and CDR2 from the germline V gene are SQVTM and ANQGSEA.

The V call is TRBV27, the J call TRBJ1-1; tentatively, D is TRBD1 (6 bases). Germline loops: CDR1 MNHEY, CDR2 SMNVEV (reference sequence). This CDR3 is built from 14 residues. Trimming pared 6 bases from V and 5 bases from J, leaving 16 bases between. CDR3: CASSQTPQGTEAFF. The CDR3 coding sequence is TGTGCCAGCAGCCAGACCCCTCAGGGGACTGAAGCTTTCTTT.

This clonotype came up once. The chain is built from TRBV6-6 and TRBJ1-4, with D possibly TRBD1 on 6 matching bases. This CDR3 spans 16 amino acids. Germline assignment: CDR1 MNHNY and CDR2 SVGAGI (reference sequence). Between the trimmed V and J ends, which lost 2 bases and 5 bases, there was a span of 15 bases. As DNA, the CDR3 is TGTGCCAGCAGTTACGGGAACAGGGTTAGAAATGAAAAACTGTTTTTT. It is translated as CASSYGNRVRNEKLFF.

This chain uses TRBV2 with TRBJ2-7, with no clear D. Germline-derived CDR1 and CDR2 are SNHLY and FYNNEI. V was cut by 1 base and J by 5 bases, with 3 bases left in between. The CDR3 is made up of 11 amino acids. The CDR3 reads CASSEENEQYF. CDR3 sequence (DNA): TGTGCCAGCAGTGAAGAGAACGAGCAGTACTTC. Full variable domain (remainder filled in from reference TRBV2 and TRBJ2-7): EPEVTQTPSHQVTQMGQEVILRCVPISNHLYFYWYRQILGQKVEFLVSFYNNEISEKSEIFDDQFSVERPDGSNFTLKIRSTKLEDSAMYFCASSEENEQYFGPGTRLTVT.

The V gene is TRBV7-9, the J gene TRBJ1-5; no reliable D call. V was shortened by 11 bases and J by 3 bases, with 14 bases between the two germline ends. The CDR3 totals 13 residues. Germline V gene lookup returns CDR1 SEHNR and CDR2 FQNEAQ (reference sequence). CDR3 in DNA: TGTGCCTCCTCGGTGGGGAACAATCAGCCCCAGCATTTT. It translates to CASSVGNNQPQHF.

The V gene is TRBV20-1, the J gene TRBJ1-6; D remains ambiguous. The germline V gene encodes CDR1 DFQATT and CDR2 SNEGSKA (reference sequence). Trimming took 4 bases from V and 7 from J, leaving 17 bases between them. This CDR3 is built from 15 residues. CDR3 bases: TGCAGTGCTACTTACTCCCGCGGAAGGAATTCACCCCTCCACTTT. Translating it yields CSATYSRGRNSPLHF.

The rearrangement links TRBV5-1 to TRBJ2-7; 7 nucleotides align to TRBD1. The length of the CDR3 is 14 residues. CDR1 is SGHRS, CDR2 YFSETQ, per germline. The V and J ends lost 4 bases and 8 bases, in that order; junction bases with no gene match: 12. CDR3 amino acids: CASSPGTAEAQQYF. Here the CDR3 DNA reads TGCGCCAGCAGCCCTGGGACAGCGGAAGCCCAGCAGTACTTC.

The chain is built from TRBV12-3 or TRBV12-4 and TRBJ2-1, with D possibly matching TRBD2 (5 bases). The CDR3 runs to 13 residues. The V and J ends lost 6 bases and 3 bases respectively, with 9 bases between them. In nucleotides, the CDR3 is TGTGCCAGCAGAGAGGACTTCTACAATGAGCAGTTCTTC. Protein product: CASREDFYNEQFF.

The chain couples TRBV5-1 to TRBJ2-1; 9 nucleotides line up with TRBD2. Trimming removed 5 bases from V and 5 bases from J; junction bases left unmatched: 5. The CDR3 spans 14 residues. Germline CDR1 is SGHRS and CDR2 is YFSETQ. CDR3 DNA: TGCGCCAGCAGTACGGCTAGCGGGGACAATGAGCAGTTCTTC. Translation: CASSTASGDNEQFF.

The chain carries TRBV15 and TRBJ2-6, with 8 bases identical to TRBD1. Trimming cost V 0 bases and J 2 bases; bases outside gene matches: 9. CDR1 is LNHNV, CDR2 YYDKDF, per germline (reference sequence). The CDR3 sequence is 19 residues long. The CDR3 sequence: CATSRELGQGATGANVLTF. The CDR3 DNA sequence: TGTGCCACCAGCAGAGAGTTGGGGCAGGGGGCCACTGGGGCCAACGTCCTGACTTTC.

The chain has TRBV4-1 and TRBJ2-1; TRBD2 might be the D (6 bases). Trimming left V 4 bases short and J 2 bases short, with 12 bases between. Germline lookup yields CDR1 MGHRA and CDR2 YSYEKL. CDR3 length: 15 residues. This CDR3 reads CASSLSGEAYNEQFF. The CDR3 bases are TGCGCCAGCAGCCTTAGCGGAGAAGCCTACAATGAGCAGTTCTTC.

The chain carries TRBV20-1 and TRBJ2-7; a possible D gene is TRBD1 (5 bases). CDR1 DFQATT and CDR2 SNEGSKA come from the germline V gene (reference sequence). The V end was cut by 6 bases, the J end by 5 bases, with 17 bases between. This CDR3 is built from 13 residues. The CDR3 sequence is CSAPKAGLDEQYF. CDR3 nucleotide sequence: TGCAGTGCGCCTAAGGCAGGGCTCGACGAGCAGTACTTC.

V is TRBV20-1 and J is TRBJ2-3; 7 positions agree with TRBD1. V dropped 0 bases and J dropped 4; count of bases not matched to a gene: 4. The CDR3 is 14 amino acids. Germline assignment: CDR1 DFQATT and CDR2 SNEGSKA (reference sequence). The CDR3 nucleotides are TGCAGTGCTAGAGAAGGGGGCCCGGCAGATACGCAGTATTTT. Its protein is CSAREGGPADTQYF.

This sequence joins TRBV29-1 and TRBJ2-5, with 9 bases identical to TRBD1. The germline V gene has CDR1 SQVTM and CDR2 ANQGSEA. CDR3 size: 12 residues. Germline trimming cut 7 bases from V and 1 base from J; bases unmatched to any gene: 1. CDR3 in amino acids: CSGGQGQETQYF. The CDR3 DNA reads TGCAGCGGGGGACAGGGCCAAGAGACCCAGTACTTC.